Below are 25 T cell receptor beta chains sequenced from a single sample in a study of blood T cell repertoires in COVID-19 (dated by TCRdb to about 2020). To prepare the library, the immunoSEQ multiplex PCR assay was applied. TCRdb limited this immuneACCESS table to in-frame rearrangements with V and J called. A share of clones is missing; checked studies link under half to unresolved V genes, and the rest is unexplained. This sample gives about 180,000 clones in total; roughly 78% of them show up just once. Clones ranked in the top ten supply 8.1% of the sample. Specimen: peripheral blood. The receptors come from a woman aged 60-70 years with COVID-19, enrolled during active disease.

The J gene is TRBJ1-1, the V gene TRBV7-9; 8 nucleotides align to TRBD1. The CDR3 is made up of 15 amino acids. Trimming removed 2 bases from V and 4 bases from J; junction bases left unmatched: 6. The germline CDR1 and CDR2 sequences are SEHNR and FQNEAQ (reference sequence). The CDR3 DNA reads TGTGCCAGCAGCTTATCCCAGGGGGCGGTCACTGAAGCTTTCTTT. It is translated as CASSLSQGAVTEAFF.

This rearrangement joins TRBV3-1 (or the pseudogene TRBV3-2) to TRBJ2-1, with D unresolved. Germline-derived CDR1 and CDR2 are LGHDT and YNNKEL (reference sequence). Trimming removed 2 bases at V and 6 bases at J, with 8 bases between. This CDR3 is 13 amino acids long. CDR3 in DNA: TGTGCCAGCAGCCAACCCCTAGGCAATGAGCAGTTCTTC. Encoded protein: CASSQPLGNEQFF.

The chain joins TRBV30 to TRBJ2-7; 9 bases agree with TRBD1. Trimming took 2 bases from V and 6 from J; bases not matched to a gene: 11. There are 15 residues in the CDR3. CDR1 and CDR2 (germline): GTSNPN, SVGIG (reference sequence). CDR3 in DNA: TGTGCCTGGAGTCCCATCAACAGGGGGCCTGTCGAGCAGTACTTC. Translation: CAWSPINRGPVEQYF. Filled out from reference TRBV30 and TRBJ2-7, the complete variable domain reads SQTIHQWPATLVQPVGSPLSLECTVEGTSNPNLYWYRQAAGRGLQLLFYSVGIGQISSEVPQNLSASRPQDRQFILSSKKLLLSDSGFYLCAWSPINRGPVEQYFGPGTRLTVT.

J is TRBJ2-5 and V is TRBV28; D is unresolved. Germline V gene lookup returns CDR1 MDHEN and CDR2 SYDVKM. CDR3 length equals 15 residues. The V end was cut by 3 bases, the J end by 2 bases, with 13 bases between. CDR3 nucleotides: TGTGCCAGCAGTTTTTCGCTACGTCCGCAAGAGACCCAGTACTTC. Protein: CASSFSLRPQETQYF.

This chain uses TRBV3-1 (or the pseudogene TRBV3-2) with TRBJ1-3, with 7 bases aligning to TRBD1. CDR1 is LGHDT, CDR2 YNNKEL, per germline (reference sequence). With 4 bases clipped from V and 5 bases from J, the junction kept 8 bases outside the gene matches. The CDR3 loop spans 15 amino acids. The CDR3 coding sequence is TGTGCCAGCAGCCGAGAGGACAGGACCAGAAACACCATATATTTT. Protein product: CASSREDRTRNTIYF.

V is TRBV13 and J is TRBJ1-1; 7 bases match TRBD1. V dropped 6 bases and J dropped 1; count of bases not matched to a gene: 8. The CDR3 contains 15 residues. Germline CDR1 and CDR2: PRHDT and FYEKMQ (reference sequence). The CDR3 reads CASRTTGVANTEAFF. The CDR3 coding sequence is TGTGCCAGCAGAACCACAGGGGTGGCGAACACTGAAGCTTTCTTT.

This clone was observed many times. This chain joins TRBV19 and TRBJ1-3, with D unclear. The CDR3 spans 17 residues. V was clipped by 5 bases and J by 2 bases, with 19 bases between them. Germline CDR1 is LNHDA and CDR2 is SQIVND (reference sequence). The CDR3 region is CASSLNARPVAGNTIYF. CDR3 DNA sequence: TGTGCCAGTAGTTTAAATGCGAGGCCTGTCGCTGGAAACACCATATATTTT.

CDR3 protein: CASSLLAEGSEQYF. The CDR3 DNA reads TGTGCCAGCAGTTTACTAGCGGAGGGAAGTGAGCAGTACTTC. The chain links TRBV27 to TRBJ2-7, with 7 nucleotides matching TRBD2. V was clipped by 2 bases and J by 7 bases; unmatched bases: 8. The germline V gene has CDR1 MNHEY and CDR2 SMNVEV (reference sequence). This CDR3 is built from 14 residues.

The chain joins TRBV10-3 to TRBJ1-1, with TRBD1 identical over 9 bases. Germline CDR1 and CDR2: ENHRY and SYGVKD. The trim removed 2 bases at V and 5 bases at J, leaving 0 bases unmatched. The CDR3 covers 13 residues. Here the CDR3 reads CAISEGTGTEAFF. The CDR3 bases are TGTGCCATCAGTGAGGGGACAGGGACTGAAGCTTTCTTT.

The rearrangement joins TRBV24-1 to TRBJ2-7; TRBD1 aligns across 8 bases. The CDR3 extends over 14 amino acids. With V trimmed by 1 base and J by 6 bases, 4 bases remained unmatched. Germline CDR1 KGHDR, CDR2 SFDVKD. CDR3 sequence: CATSDFTQGAEQYF. CDR3 DNA: TGTGCCACCAGTGATTTCACTCAGGGGGCCGAGCAGTACTTC.

CDR3 DNA sequence: TGTGCCAGCGGGACAGGGTATATCAATCAGCCCCAGCATTTT. Amino acids: CASGTGYINQPQHF. The J gene is TRBJ1-5, the V gene TRBV19; TRBD1 aligns across 9 bases. Per germline, CDR1 LNHDA and CDR2 SQIVND (reference sequence). The junction had 6 bases not matched to a gene; V was cut back by 9 bases and J by 3 bases. CDR3 length: 14 residues. Complete variable domain (other parts from reference TRBV19 and TRBJ1-5): DGGITQSPKYLFRKEGQNVTLSCEQNLNHDAMYWYRQDPGQGLRLIYYSQIVNDFQKGDIAEGYSVSREKKESFPLTVTSAQKNPTAFYLCASGTGYINQPQHFGDGTRLSIL.

The chain is built from TRBV7-9 and TRBJ1-3; D remains unclear. V gave up 1 base and J gave up 6 bases, with 7 bases separating them. Germline V gene lookup returns CDR1 SEHNR and CDR2 FQNEAQ (reference sequence). This CDR3 region has 13 residues. The CDR3 loop reads CASSLGALNTIYF. The CDR3 bases are TGTGCCAGCAGCTTAGGGGCTTTAAACACCATATATTTT. The whole variable domain, remainder taken from reference TRBV7-9 and TRBJ1-3, is DTGVSQNPRHKITKRGQNVTFRCDPISEHNRLYWYRQTLGQGPEFLTYFQNEAQLEKSRLLSDRFSAERPKGSFSTLEIQRTEQGDSAMYLCASSLGALNTIYFGEGSWLTVV.

V and J are TRBV7-9 and TRBJ1-2; D gene ambiguous. The V end lost 1 base, the J end lost 3 bases, and 6 bases lay between the germline ends. Looked up from germline, CDR1 is SEHNR and CDR2 is FQNEAQ (reference sequence). The CDR3 has 13 amino acids. The CDR3 reads CASSLDIDYGYTF. The CDR3 DNA is TGTGCCAGCAGCTTAGATATCGACTATGGCTACACCTTC.

The chain joins TRBV19 to TRBJ2-1, with 9 positions matching TRBD1. CDR1 and CDR2 from the germline V gene are LNHDA and SQIVND (reference sequence). The CDR3 sequence is 15 residues long. V lost 3 bases to trimming and J lost 6 bases; unmatched junction nucleotides: 6. The CDR3 protein is CASSIDRGIGNEQFF. CDR3 in DNA: TGTGCCAGTAGTATCGACAGGGGGATAGGCAATGAGCAGTTCTTC.

V is TRBV4-2 and J is TRBJ2-7; possible D gene TRBD2, 6 bases. Per germline, CDR1 LGHNA and CDR2 YNFKEQ. CDR3 length: 17 residues. V lost 0 bases to trimming and J lost 0 bases, with 15 bases between them. CDR3 nucleotides: TGTGCCAGCAGCCAAGATCGTAGCGGTCACAGCTCCTACGAGCAGTACTTC. Translated, it gives CASSQDRSGHSSYEQYF.

The rearrangement uses TRBV14 and TRBJ1-6; TRBD1 matches at 7 bases. Germline assignment: CDR1 SGHDN and CDR2 FVKESK. With V trimmed by 5 bases and J by 9 bases, 10 bases remained unmatched. CDR3 size: 15 residues. The CDR3 sequence is CASSDRTGGGSPLHF. CDR3 DNA sequence: TGTGCCAGCAGCGATCGGACAGGCGGTGGTTCACCCCTCCACTTT.

Regarding this clone: The sample contains more than one DNA sequence encoding this CDR3. The J gene is TRBJ2-5, the V gene TRBV3-1 (or the pseudogene TRBV3-2); 8 positions match TRBD2. Germline V lookup: CDR1 LGHDT, CDR2 YNNKEL (reference sequence). V lost 4 bases, J lost 1 base, and 2 bases stayed unmatched. CDR3 length equals 14 residues. CDR3 nucleotide sequence: TGTGCCAGCAGCCTAGCGGGGATCCAAGAGACCCAGTACTTC. This translates into CASSLAGIQETQYF.

This clone was detected a few times. The chain is built from TRBV11-2 and TRBJ2-2, with 12 bases matching TRBD2. Germline-derived CDR1 and CDR2 are SGHAT and FQNNGV. The CDR3 has 17 residues. Germline trimming cut 5 bases from V and 5 bases from J; bases unmatched to any gene: 9. The chain's CDR3 is CASSARLAGGRTGELFF. CDR3 coding DNA: TGTGCCAGCAGCGCGCGTCTAGCGGGGGGGCGTACCGGGGAGCTGTTTTTT.

The chain combines TRBV19 with TRBJ1-4; 11 bases fit TRBD1. J lost 6 bases, V lost 4 bases, and 7 bases had no gene match. CDR3 length equals 16 residues. Germline-derived CDR1 and CDR2 are LNHDA and SQIVND (reference sequence). This CDR3 reads CASSTPRTGGDEKLFF. CDR3 coding DNA: TGTGCCAGTAGTACGCCGCGGACAGGGGGCGATGAAAAACTGTTTTTT.

This chain connects TRBV11-1 to TRBJ2-2; D is undetermined. The CDR3 extends over 14 amino acids. Germline-derived CDR1 and CDR2 are SGHAT and FQDESV (reference sequence). Deletions cut 3 bases from V and 1 base from J, with 6 bases between. The CDR3 DNA reads as TGTGCCAGCAGCTTTAGAATGAACACCGGGGAGCTGTTTTTT. It specifies CASSFRMNTGELFF. Supplemented by reference TRBV11-1 and TRBJ2-2, the full variable domain reads EAEVAQSPRYKITEKSQAVAFWCDPISGHATLYWYRQILGQGPELLVQFQDESVVDDSQLPKDRFSAERLKGVDSTLKIQPAELGDSAMYLCASSFRMNTGELFFGEGSRLTVL.

V gene TRBV7-8 combines with J gene TRBJ2-3; 9 nucleotides align to TRBD2. The CDR3 extends over 16 amino acids. J gave up 4 bases and V 4 bases, and 9 bases lay outside the gene matches. The germline V gene has CDR1 SGHVS and CDR2 FQNEAQ. CDR3 DNA sequence: TGTGCCAGCAGCTCGGCAGGCGGGGGGGCTTCAGATACGCAGTATTTT. This sequence encodes CASSSAGGGASDTQYF.

This chain links TRBV18 with TRBJ2-1; TRBD2 matches 9 bases. Unmatched junction bases numbered 15, after V lost 1 base and J lost 8 bases. Germline V CDR1 and CDR2: KGHSH, LQKENI. This CDR3 comprises 18 residues. The CDR3 DNA is TGTGCCAGCTCACCACTTCCTAGCGGGAACGGCGGACGGGATGAGCAGTTCTTC. Encoded protein: CASSPLPSGNGGRDEQFF. The full variable domain, in which reference TRBV18 and TRBJ2-1 provide the parts outside the CDR3, is NAGVMQNPRHLVRRRGQEARLRCSPMKGHSHVYWYRQLPEEGLKFMVYLQKENIIDESGMPKERFSAEFPKEGPSILRIQQVVRGDSAAYFCASSPLPSGNGGRDEQFFGPGTRLTVL.

The chain couples TRBV12-3 or TRBV12-4 to TRBJ1-2, with 9 bases that match TRBD1. V shed 5 bases and J 9 bases; nucleotides not matched to a gene: 4. The length of the CDR3 is 12 residues. CDR3 residues: CASSGTGNRYTF. CDR3 nucleotide sequence: TGTGCCAGCAGTGGGACAGGGAATCGCTACACCTTC.

Concerning this clone: The sample carries other DNA sequences with the same CDR3. This chain joins TRBV7-2 and TRBJ2-7; 9 bases map to TRBD2. Trimming cost V 5 bases and J 3 bases; bases outside gene matches: 5. CDR1 is SGHTA and CDR2 is FQGNSA in the germline V gene. The CDR3 is made up of 14 amino acids. The CDR3 reads CASSPTSGLYEQYF. CDR3 nucleotide sequence: TGTGCCAGCAGCCCGACTAGCGGCCTCTACGAGCAGTACTTC.

V usage is TRBV6-5 and J usage is TRBJ1-5, with 7 nucleotides matching TRBD1. The CDR3 is 14 residues long. The germline V gene has CDR1 MNHEY and CDR2 SVGAGI. V lost 6 bases to trimming and J lost 3 bases; unmatched junction nucleotides: 5. The CDR3 bases are TGTGCCAGCAGCCAAACAGGGGACAATCAGCCCCAGCATTTT. Its protein is CASSQTGDNQPQHF.